Shown below are 14 T cell receptor beta chains from a single sample sequenced in a study of blood T cell repertoires in COVID-19. Data came from immunoSEQ multiplex PCR; TCRdb stores just in-frame clones and leaves some out. This table has about 270,000 clones, around 89% appearing once. The sequenced sample consisted of PBMCs or T cells enriched from blood (not recorded which). Receptor source: a woman between 25 and 40 years old with acute COVID-19.

The rearrangement uses TRBV14 and TRBJ2-3, with 9 bases identical to TRBD2. The CDR3 is 16 residues long. The germline CDR1 and CDR2 sequences are SGHDN and FVKESK. The J segment lost 12 bases and the V segment lost 4 bases, leaving 17 bases of the junction unmatched. For the CDR3, the DNA is TGTGCCAGCAGCCGAGACTCGGGACTAGCAGACAACTTCCAGTATTTT. It yields the protein CASSRDSGLADNFQYF. Full variable domain (rest looked up from reference TRBV14 and TRBJ2-3): EAGVTQFPSHSVIEKGQTVTLRCDPISGHDNLYWYRRVMGKEIKFLLHFVKESKQDESGMPNNRFLAERTGGTYSTLKVQPAELEDSGVYFCASSRDSGLADNFQYFGPGTRLTVL.

The table lists this clone with a few counts. V and J are TRBV18 and TRBJ1-1; perhaps TRBD1 as D (6 bases). Trimming took 0 bases from V and 2 from J, leaving 16 bases between them. Germline CDR1 KGHSH, CDR2 LQKENI. The CDR3 consists of 17 residues. CDR3 in amino acids: CASSPPGGLTGNTEAFF. CDR3 DNA: TGTGCCAGCTCACCACCGGGTGGATTGACAGGAAACACTGAAGCTTTCTTT.

The chain joins TRBV10-3 to TRBJ2-5, with D possibly matching TRBD2 (5 bases). CDR1 and CDR2 (germline): ENHRY, SYGVKD. The CDR3 runs to 14 residues. V was shortened by 0 bases and J by 3 bases, with 8 bases between the two germline ends. CDR3 bases: TGTGCCATCAGTGAGTCCGCAGCGGAAGAGACCCAGTACTTC. This gives the protein CAISESAAEETQYF.

V and J are TRBV5-4 and TRBJ1-5; the match to TRBD1 covers 7 bases. Trimming at V came to 4 bases and at J to 1 base, leaving 2 bases not matched to a gene. The CDR3 consists of 14 residues. In germline, CDR1 is SGHNT, CDR2 YYREEE (reference sequence). The CDR3 DNA follows: TGTGCCAGCAGCGAACAGGGGAGCAATCAGCCCCAGCATTTT. As protein: CASSEQGSNQPQHF.

This sequence joins TRBV6-5 and TRBJ2-3; TRBD1 agrees at 8 bases. V lost 4 bases, J lost 2 bases, and 5 bases stayed unmatched. There are 15 residues in the CDR3. Per the germline V gene, CDR1 is MNHEY and CDR2 is SVGAGI. In DNA, the CDR3 is TGTGCCAGCAGTTTCGGGACAGGCAACACAGATACGCAGTATTTT. Its translation is CASSFGTGNTDTQYF.

CDR3 loop: CASSPPGHPGNTIYF. For the CDR3, the DNA is TGTGCCAGCTCACCACCGGGGCATCCAGGAAACACCATATATTTT. The chain combines TRBV18 with TRBJ1-3, with TRBD1 as a possible D gene (5 bases). The CDR3 spans 15 residues. Looked up from germline, CDR1 is KGHSH and CDR2 is LQKENI. The V end was cut by 0 bases, the J end by 4 bases, with 10 bases between.

This chain joins TRBV6-5 and TRBJ1-5, with D uncertain. Trimming left V 5 bases short and J 0 bases short, with 11 bases between. This CDR3 has 15 amino acids. Germline V lookup: CDR1 MNHEY, CDR2 SVGAGI. CDR3 residues: CASSPREHSNQPQHF. CDR3 nucleotide sequence: TGTGCCAGCAGTCCCCGGGAGCATAGCAATCAGCCCCAGCATTTT.

The chain is built from TRBV1 and TRBJ1-1; the D call of TRBD1 is as the table states it, not checked on the DNA. TRBV1 is given as a pseudogene. The CDR3 contains 17 residues. CDR3 DNA: TGCACCAGCAGCCAAAAGCACCAGGACAGTAAGAACACTGAAGCTTTCTTT. Translated, it gives CTSSQKHQDSKNTEAFF.

The rearrangement links TRBV5-1 to TRBJ1-1; 7 bases are shared with TRBD1. V trimming: 5 bases; J trimming: 8 bases; junction bases outside the gene matches: 3. Germline loops: CDR1 SGHRS, CDR2 YFSETQ. CDR3 length equals 11 residues. The CDR3 bases are TGCGCCAGCAGAGGACAGGACGAAGCTTTCTTT. It is translated as CASRGQDEAFF. Using reference TRBV5-1 and TRBJ1-1 for the parts outside the CDR3, the full variable domain is KAGVTQTPRYLIKTRGQQVTLSCSPISGHRSVSWYQQTPGQGLQFLFEYFSETQRNKGNFPGRFSGRQFSNSRSEMNVSTLELGDSALYLCASRGQDEAFFGQGTRLTVV.

This chain links TRBV4-1 with TRBJ1-1; D gene unclear. V shed 1 base and J shed 1 base, with 4 bases lying between them. In germline, CDR1 is MGHRA, CDR2 YSYEKL. The CDR3 contains 13 residues. The CDR3 sequence is CASSQGQNTEAFF. The CDR3 coding sequence is TGCGCCAGCAGCCAAGGACAGAACACTGAAGCTTTCTTT.

This clone appeared a single time. The chain joins TRBV9 to TRBJ1-1; 9 bases map to TRBD1. Germline V gene data show CDR1 as SGDLS and CDR2 as YYNGEE. V gave up 0 bases and J gave up 5 bases; unmatched junction bases: 11. The CDR3 consists of 17 residues. As DNA, the CDR3 is TGTGCCAGCAGCGTAGAGGGGACAGGGTACGAGGGAACTGAAGCTTTCTTT. Translated: CASSVEGTGYEGTEAFF.

V is TRBV2 and J is TRBJ1-4; TRBD1 matches at 7 bases. The V and J ends lost 6 bases and 8 bases, in that order; junction bases with no gene match: 9. Germline lookup yields CDR1 SNHLY and CDR2 FYNNEI. The CDR3 has 14 residues. The CDR3 region has the DNA TGTGCCAGCAGCGACAAGGGGGCGCGCGAAAAACTGTTTTTT. It encodes CASSDKGAREKLFF. The full variable domain, in which reference TRBV2 and TRBJ1-4 provide the parts outside the CDR3, is EPEVTQTPSHQVTQMGQEVILRCVPISNHLYFYWYRQILGQKVEFLVSFYNNEISEKSEIFDDQFSVERPDGSNFTLKIRSTKLEDSAMYFCASSDKGAREKLFFGSGTQLSVL.

The chain recombines TRBV6-2 or TRBV6-3 with TRBJ2-3; 8 bases fit TRBD2. The V segment lost 0 bases and the J segment 3 bases; nucleotides outside the gene matches: 14. The length of the CDR3 is 19 residues. The germline gives CDR1 MNHEY, CDR2 SVGEGT. The CDR3 DNA is TGTGCCAGCAGTTACTCGATGGCCGAGGAGCGGGAGATTACAGATACGCAGTATTTT. It translates to CASSYSMAEEREITDTQYF.

The rearrangement links TRBV9 to TRBJ1-6; a weak D match, TRBD1 (5 bases). Germline V gene data show CDR1 as SGDLS and CDR2 as YYNGEE. V was clipped by 0 bases and J by 8 bases, with 24 bases between them. This CDR3 region has 19 residues. CDR3 protein: CASSVGLMEGGAPDSPLHF. Written as DNA, the CDR3 is TGTGCCAGCAGCGTAGGGTTAATGGAAGGCGGGGCCCCAGATTCACCCCTCCACTTT.